These T cell receptor beta chains were read from a single sample in a study of Ad26.COV2.S vaccination and SARS-CoV-2 variants. Libraries were prepared by immunoSEQ multiplex PCR; TCRdb keeps only in-frame clonotypes and omits some of them. The sample records under 300,000 clones, around 88% being singletons. The starting material was peripheral blood, obtained in a trial of Ad26.COV2.S vaccine versus placebo. These receptors all come from a person aged 18-65 years who received the Ad26.COV2.S COVID-19 vaccine or a placebo. CDR3s leave out the opening cysteine and the closing phenylalanine or tryptophan. D genes are given only for firm matches.

.	TRBJ1-6	TRBV27	ASSLSITVANSPLH
TRBD1	TRBJ1-4	TRBV2	ASSGTGREKLF
.	TRBJ2-3	TRBV11-1	ASSQSPHRTDTQY
.	TRBJ2-2	TRBV7-2	ASSHRAPREWHTGELF
.	TRBJ2-1	TRBV18	ASSPEGANNEQF
.	TRBJ1-4	TRBV19	ASSTLGEIEKLF
.	TRBJ1-6	TRBV4-2	ASSQEEGSGNSPLH
.	TRBJ1-4	TRBV7-2	ASSLDYRKNEKLF
TRBD2	TRBJ2-1	TRBV7-6	ASSTLAGGHNEQF
TRBD2	TRBJ2-2	TRBV20-1	SASSRGSGRAGTGELF